This record looks at one T cell receptor beta chain sequence and its context. The antigen remains unidentified. This record comes from a study of response to subunit inactivated influenza vaccine. Study observations and caveats: Every seasonal influenza vaccination brings in few new T cells, the authors suggested.

TCRdb re-called the RT-PCR reads through MiXCR, storing one row per CDR3 protein. The data hold roughly 570,000 distinct CDR3 sequences, with 12% to 15% observed a single time. Trimming removed 3 bases at V and 2 bases at J, with 11 bases between. This CDR3 is built from 15 residues. Germline CDR1 is LNHDA and CDR2 is SQIVND (reference sequence). The receptor comes from a man aged 50-59 years who received an inactivated influenza vaccine. The sequencing here drew on PBMCs from blood, taken about 12 days after vaccination. The rearrangement joins TRBV19 to TRBJ2-1; TRBD2 is a possible D gene (5 bases). The CDR3 region is CASSMSGLTYNEQFF. The CDR3 region has the DNA TGTGCCAGTAGTATGTCCGGACTCACCTACAATGAGCAGTTCTTC.